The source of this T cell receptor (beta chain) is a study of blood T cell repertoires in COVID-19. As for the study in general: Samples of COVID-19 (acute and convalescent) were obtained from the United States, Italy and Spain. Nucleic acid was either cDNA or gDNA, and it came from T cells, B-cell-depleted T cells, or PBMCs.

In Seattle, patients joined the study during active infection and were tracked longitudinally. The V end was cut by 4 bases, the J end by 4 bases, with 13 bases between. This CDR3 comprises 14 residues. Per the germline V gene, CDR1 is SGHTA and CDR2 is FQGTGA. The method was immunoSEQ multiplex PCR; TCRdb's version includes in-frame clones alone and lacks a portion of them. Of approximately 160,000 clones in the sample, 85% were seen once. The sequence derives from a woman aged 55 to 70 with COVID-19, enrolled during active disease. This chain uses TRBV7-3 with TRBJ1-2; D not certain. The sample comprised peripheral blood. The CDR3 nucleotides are TGTGCCAGCAGCTCTGATCCTCGCAGCTATGGCTACACCTTC. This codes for CASSSDPRSYGYTF.